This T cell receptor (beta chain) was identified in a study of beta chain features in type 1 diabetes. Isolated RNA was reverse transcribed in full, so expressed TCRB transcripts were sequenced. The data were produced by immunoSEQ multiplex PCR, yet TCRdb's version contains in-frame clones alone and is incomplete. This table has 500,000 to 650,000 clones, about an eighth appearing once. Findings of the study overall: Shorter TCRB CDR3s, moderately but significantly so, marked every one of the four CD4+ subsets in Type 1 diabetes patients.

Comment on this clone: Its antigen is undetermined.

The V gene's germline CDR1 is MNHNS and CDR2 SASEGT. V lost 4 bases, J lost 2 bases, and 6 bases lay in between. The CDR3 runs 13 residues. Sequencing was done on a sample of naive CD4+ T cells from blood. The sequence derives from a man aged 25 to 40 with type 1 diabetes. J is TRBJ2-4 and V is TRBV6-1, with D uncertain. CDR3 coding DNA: TGTGCCAGCAGTGGCGACACCAAAAACATTCAGTACTTC. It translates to CASSGDTKNIQYF.